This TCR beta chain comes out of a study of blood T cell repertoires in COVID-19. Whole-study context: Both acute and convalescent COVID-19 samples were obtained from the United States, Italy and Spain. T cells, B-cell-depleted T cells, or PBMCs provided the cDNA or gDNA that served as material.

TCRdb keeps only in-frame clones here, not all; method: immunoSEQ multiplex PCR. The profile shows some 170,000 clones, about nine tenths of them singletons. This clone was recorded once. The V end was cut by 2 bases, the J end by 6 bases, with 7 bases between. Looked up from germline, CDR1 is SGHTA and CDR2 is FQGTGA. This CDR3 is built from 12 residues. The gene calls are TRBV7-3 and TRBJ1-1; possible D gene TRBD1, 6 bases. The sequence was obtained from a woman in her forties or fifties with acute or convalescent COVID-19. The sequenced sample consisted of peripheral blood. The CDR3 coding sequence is TGTGCCAGCAGCTTACAGGGGTCTGAAGCTTTCTTT. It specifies CASSLQGSEAFF.